This entry concerns a single T cell receptor beta chain. Its antigen is as yet unknown. V was trimmed by 0 bases and J by 7 bases, leaving 17 bases between them. Germline values: CDR1 SGDLS, CDR2 YYNGEE. This CDR3 contains 16 residues. The data derive from a study of cytomegalovirus exposure and HLA in healthy donors. Findings and limits, study-wide: CMV serostatus alone was available as immune exposure information.

Amplification used 60 Vbeta primers and 13 Jbeta primers. The protocol was immunoSEQ multiplex PCR, while the TCRdb copy is restricted to in-frame clones and leaves out a portion. The table has roughly 250,000 clones, under 90% seen once. Sample: PBMCs. J is TRBJ2-4 and V is TRBV9, with a weak D call TRBD2 (5 bases). The source is a girl aged 2-15 years in good health and CMV-seronegative. The DNA of the CDR3 is TGTGCCAGCAGCGTAGGACACACCCTAGCATTGAACATTCAGTACTTC. Amino acid sequence: CASSVGHTLALNIQYF.